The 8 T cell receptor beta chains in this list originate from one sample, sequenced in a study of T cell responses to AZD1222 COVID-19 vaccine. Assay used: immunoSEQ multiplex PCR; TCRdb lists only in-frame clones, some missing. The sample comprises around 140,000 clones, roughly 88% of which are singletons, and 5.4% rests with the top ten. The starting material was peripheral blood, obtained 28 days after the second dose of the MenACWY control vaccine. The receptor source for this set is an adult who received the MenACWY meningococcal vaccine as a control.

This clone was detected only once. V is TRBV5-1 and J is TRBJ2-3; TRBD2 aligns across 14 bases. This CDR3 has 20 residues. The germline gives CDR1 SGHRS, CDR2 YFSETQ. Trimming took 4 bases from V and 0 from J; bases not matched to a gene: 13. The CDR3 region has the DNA TGCGCCAGCAGCACGAGCCCGGGACTAGCGGGGGCCTCTAGCACAGATACGCAGTATTTT. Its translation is CASSTSPGLAGASSTDTQYF.

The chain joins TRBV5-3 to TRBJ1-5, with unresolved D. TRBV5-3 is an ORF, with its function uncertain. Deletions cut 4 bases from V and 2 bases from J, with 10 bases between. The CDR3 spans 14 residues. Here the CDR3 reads CARSLVKGNQPQHF. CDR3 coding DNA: TGTGCCAGAAGCCTGGTGAAGGGCAATCAGCCCCAGCATTTT.

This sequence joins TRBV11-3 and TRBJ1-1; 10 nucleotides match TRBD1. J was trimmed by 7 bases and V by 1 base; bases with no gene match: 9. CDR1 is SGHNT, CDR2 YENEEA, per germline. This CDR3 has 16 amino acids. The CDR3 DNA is TGTGCCAGCAGCTTAGGTGGCGGACAGGGGGAAATTGAAGCTTTCTTT. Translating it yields CASSLGGGQGEIEAFF.

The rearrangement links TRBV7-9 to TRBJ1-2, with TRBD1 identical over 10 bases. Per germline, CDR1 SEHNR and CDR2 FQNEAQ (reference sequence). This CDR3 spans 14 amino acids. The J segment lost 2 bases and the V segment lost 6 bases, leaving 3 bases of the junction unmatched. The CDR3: CASRETGGNYGYTF. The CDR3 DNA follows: TGTGCCAGCAGAGAGACAGGGGGCAACTATGGCTACACCTTC.

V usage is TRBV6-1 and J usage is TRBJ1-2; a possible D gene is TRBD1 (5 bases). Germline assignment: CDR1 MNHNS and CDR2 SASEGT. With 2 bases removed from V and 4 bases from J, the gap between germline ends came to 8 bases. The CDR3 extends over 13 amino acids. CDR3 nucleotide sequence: TGTGCCAGCAGTGAACACGGGGGCTATGGCTACACCTTC. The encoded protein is CASSEHGGYGYTF.

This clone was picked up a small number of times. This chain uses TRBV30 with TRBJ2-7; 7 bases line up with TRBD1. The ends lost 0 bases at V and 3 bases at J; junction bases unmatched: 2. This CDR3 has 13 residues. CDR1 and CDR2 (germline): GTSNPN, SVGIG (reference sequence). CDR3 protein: CAWSVAGGYEQYF. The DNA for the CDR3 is TGTGCCTGGAGTGTAGCAGGGGGCTACGAGCAGTACTTC.

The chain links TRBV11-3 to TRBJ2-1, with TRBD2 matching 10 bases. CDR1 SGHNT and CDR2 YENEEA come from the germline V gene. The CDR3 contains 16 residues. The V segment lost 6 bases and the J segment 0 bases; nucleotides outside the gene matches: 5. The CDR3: CASSQKREGSYNEQFF. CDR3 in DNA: TGTGCCAGCAGTCAAAAGCGGGAGGGCTCCTACAATGAGCAGTTCTTC.

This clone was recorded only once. CDR3 in amino acids: CASSVTGTGDSPLHF. The CDR3 region has the DNA TGTGCCAGTAGTGTAACCGGGACAGGGGACTCACCCCTCCACTTT. The genes are TRBV19 and TRBJ1-6; 10 nucleotides agree with TRBD1. Looked up from germline, CDR1 is LNHDA and CDR2 is SQIVND (reference sequence). This CDR3 spans 15 amino acids. Germline trimming cut 5 bases from V and 10 bases from J; bases unmatched to any gene: 8.